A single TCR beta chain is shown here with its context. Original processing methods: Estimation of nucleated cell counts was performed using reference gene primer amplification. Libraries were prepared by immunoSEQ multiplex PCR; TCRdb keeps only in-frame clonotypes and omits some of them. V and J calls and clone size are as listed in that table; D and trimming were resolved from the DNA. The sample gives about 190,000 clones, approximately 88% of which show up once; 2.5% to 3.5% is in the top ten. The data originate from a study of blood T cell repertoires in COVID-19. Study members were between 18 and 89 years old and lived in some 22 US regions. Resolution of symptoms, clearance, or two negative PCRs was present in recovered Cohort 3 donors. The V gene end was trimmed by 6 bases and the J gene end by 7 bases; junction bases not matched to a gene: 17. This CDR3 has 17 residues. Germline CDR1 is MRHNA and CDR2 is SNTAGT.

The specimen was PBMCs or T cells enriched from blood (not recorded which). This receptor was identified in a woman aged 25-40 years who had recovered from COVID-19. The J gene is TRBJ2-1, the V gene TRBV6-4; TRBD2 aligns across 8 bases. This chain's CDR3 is CASSARSAAGGNNEQFF. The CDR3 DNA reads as TGTGCCAGCAGCGCCCGGTCGGCGGCGGGAGGAAATAATGAGCAGTTCTTC.